This T cell receptor beta chain was obtained from a study of T cells in Graves' hyperthyroidism and ophthalmopathy (dated by TCRdb to the late 2010s). Study-wide context: Peripheral blood was sampled at the time of initial diagnosis, prior to any treatment. To identify distinguishing TCR V-J signatures, a discovery cohort of roughly 100 patients was used, comprising fewer than 45 with Graves' ophthalmopathy and some 57 with stable Graves' hyperthyroidism. The study also compared thyroid tissue and blood T-cell repertoires from a handful of Graves' hyperthyroidism patients. The paper describes TCR Vbeta CDR3 sequencing of more than 120 peripheral blood samples, made up of approximately 40 ophthalmopathy patients, 70 to 80 hyperthyroidism patients and roughly 17 progressor patients. The roughly 94 discovery patients were randomly divided into training and test sets at a 7:3 ratio. After blood sampling, hyperthyroidism patients were treated with methimazole at a starting dose of 30 mg daily, and ophthalmopathy patients were treated with high-dose intravenous methylprednisolone. Prospective prediction of ophthalmopathy was tested in an independent validation cohort of about 19 hyperthyroidism patients and approximately 17 patients who later progressed to ophthalmopathy. Study-wide conclusions, independent of this receptor: In validation, the model predicted progression to ophthalmopathy with about 71% sensitivity and around 72% specificity, a median of 6.5 months before onset. In cross-validation, a model built on a 13 V-J signature told ophthalmopathy apart from stable hyperthyroidism with over 85% sensitivity and roughly 83% specificity, and in testing the same model reached 80%/75%. Most expanded thyroid clonotypes (frequency above 0.001) were also detected in blood, suggesting blood repertoires may reflect thyroid immune responses. Sample size was not statistically predetermined, and investigators were not blinded to group allocation.

The TCR beta CDR3 regions were amplified from RNA transcripts. The first round of RT-PCR for the TCR CDR3 was performed with the HTBI primer set and the Qiagen OneStep RT-PCR kit. Libraries were constructed in a second round of multiplex PCR, after which size selection and purification were carried out. Sequencing of the libraries was done on an Illumina HiSeq2000 using paired-end 100 bp reads. The authors' analysis ran thus. SOAPnuke was used to process the raw data, with reads discarded if the reads contained adapters or uncalled bases, had a mean Phred below 15, or lacked an exact constant-primer or identifier match. COPE v1.2.5 was used to merge high-quality paired reads, and clonotypes were defined as unique nucleotide sequences. MiTCR v1.1 was used to align the clonotypes against IMGT TRBV, TRBD and TRBJ reference segments. Analysis was restricted to V-J combinations with a frequency above 0.0001, which covered roughly 99% of repertoires. The TCS score was defined as the ratio of F50 (clonal expansion) to E x V (chaos), calculated using BLOSUM62-based TCRdist between CDR3 peptides within each V-J. Welch's t-statistics and random forest reduced just over 500 V-J features to 10 to 15, which were used in a naive Bayes classifier (R e1071). TCRdb trimmed the raw reads at Q25, called clones with MiXCR and kept productive beta chains. Each entry merges the rows of one CDR3 protein and shows their most common DNA and genes. The V and J calls reflect TCRdb's pipeline rather than the authors' work. This sample holds some 760,000 distinct CDR3 sequences; 13% to 15% were observed only once. Of the sample, roughly 10% falls within the top ten clones.

Stable Graves' hyperthyroidism was defined as the absence of progression to ophthalmopathy over 18 months of follow-up. The hyperthyroidism patients were between 18 and 65 years old and newly diagnosed, with a disease duration of less than 2 months. Exclusion was applied to patients with uncontrolled infections, other autoimmune diseases, pregnancy or lactation. Diagnoses relied on clinical symptoms, serum thyroxine and TRAb, thyroid ultrasound and orbital computed tomography. Ficoll-Paque density gradient centrifugation was used to isolate PBMCs from approximately 10 ml of fresh peripheral blood. Trizol reagent was used to extract total RNA, and RNA quality was then checked on an Agilent 2100 Bioanalyzer. The junction shows trimming of 6 bases on V and 6 bases on J, plus 26 bases between the germline ends. For CDR1 and CDR2, the germline V gene lists MNHEY and SVGEGT. From cysteine to phenylalanine, the CDR3 is 17 amino acids long. The read is trimmed to its CDR3 DNA, 51 bases read in frame from base 1.

This clonotype was found many times. This clone's antigen is unknown. Base qualities are not at hand, and no much larger clone is one base apart. The clonotype comes from a woman aged 18-29 years with Graves' hyperthyroidism. Material: blood. Recombination linked TRBV6-2 or TRBV6-3 to TRBJ2-5; 5 matching bases give a weak D call of TRBD2. The nucleotide sequence is TGTGCCAGCAGACACAGCCTACTAGGGCCTCGGGGAAAGACCCAGTACTTC. This codes for CASRHSLLGPRGKTQYF.